This T cell receptor beta chain comes out of a study of memory CD4+ T cells and cytomegalovirus serostatus. Repertoires were generated with immunoSEQ multiplex PCR, while TCRdb's copy carries only in-frame clones and drops some. The table has about 44,000 clones, 76% seen once. Single viable CD3+CD4+CD8-CD45RO+ cells were sorted as the memory CD4+ T cells. Germline V lookup: CDR1 SGHVS, CDR2 FQNEAQ. Trimming shortened V by 2 bases and J by 1 base, and 11 bases separated the two germline ends. The length of the CDR3 is 15 residues. Specimen: memory CD4+ T cells from blood. The clonotype comes from an adult in good health and CMV-seronegative. The V call is TRBV7-8, the J call TRBJ1-1; D is undetermined. The CDR3 nucleotides are TGTGCCAGCAGCTTATCATCCCGCCAGAACACTGAAGCTTTCTTT. Amino acid sequence: CASSLSSRQNTEAFF.